The 8 T cell receptor beta chains below all came from one sample that was sequenced in a study of CXCR3-negative and CXCR3-positive naive CD8 T cells. It was by 5' RACE with UMI labels that the TRB cDNA libraries were prepared. From the 5' RACE reads, TCRdb lists one entry per CDR3 protein and no DNA. The sample has 70,000 to 100,000 distinct CDR3 sequences. The sample taken for sequencing was naive CXCR3- CD8+ T cells from blood. Subset reported: CD45RO-CCR7+CD27+CD95- naive CD8+ T cells lacking CXCR3 (TNR3-). The receptors come from a human donor in good health. Some clones in this sample may be carry-over from other donors' samples.

The chain couples TRBV7-8 to TRBJ2-7; TCRdb names TRBD1, which stays unverified in the absence of DNA. CDR1 is SGHVS and CDR2 is FQNEAQ in the germline V gene. The CDR3 has 16 residues. The CDR3 sequence: CASSLGFGGSTYEQYF.

The V and J genes are TRBV29-1 and TRBJ1-1; TCRdb proposes TRBD1, but this gene call is untestable without DNA. Germline assignment: CDR1 SQVTM and CDR2 ANQGSEA. The CDR3 is 14 residues long. The CDR3 is CSVGTGWDDTEAFF.

The genes are TRBV7-8 and TRBJ2-7; the D call of TRBD1 rests on TCRdb alone, since no DNA is present to check it. CDR1 is SGHVS, CDR2 FQNEAQ, per germline. This CDR3 contains 14 residues. CDR3: CASSLGRQAYEQYF.

J is TRBJ2-3 and V is TRBV7-9. The germline V gene encodes CDR1 SEHNR and CDR2 FQNEAQ (reference sequence). The CDR3 spans 15 residues. The CDR3: CASSIAGALADTQYF.

J is TRBJ2-1 and V is TRBV6-2 or TRBV6-3. This CDR3 region has 15 residues. CDR1 is MNHEY, CDR2 SVGEGT, per germline. CDR3 region: CASSYRSSYYNEQFF.

The CDR3 is CASSGERGPYEQYF. The chain has TRBV7-9 and TRBJ2-7; TCRdb's D call of TRBD1 is untestable without DNA. Germline CDR1 is SEHNR and CDR2 is FQNEAQ (reference sequence). The CDR3 has 14 residues.

This chain's CDR3 is CASSSDRLNTGELFF. The chain is built from TRBV7-9 and TRBJ2-2; without DNA, the TCRdb call of TRBD1 cannot be checked. The length of the CDR3 is 15 residues. In germline, CDR1 is SEHNR, CDR2 FQNEAQ (reference sequence).

The rearrangement joins TRBV7-9 to TRBJ2-7; the TCRdb D gene call, TRBD1, has no DNA to confirm it. The CDR3 covers 16 residues. Germline V gives CDR1 SEHNR, CDR2 FQNEAQ (reference sequence). This chain's CDR3 is CASSGPGRSLQPEQYF.